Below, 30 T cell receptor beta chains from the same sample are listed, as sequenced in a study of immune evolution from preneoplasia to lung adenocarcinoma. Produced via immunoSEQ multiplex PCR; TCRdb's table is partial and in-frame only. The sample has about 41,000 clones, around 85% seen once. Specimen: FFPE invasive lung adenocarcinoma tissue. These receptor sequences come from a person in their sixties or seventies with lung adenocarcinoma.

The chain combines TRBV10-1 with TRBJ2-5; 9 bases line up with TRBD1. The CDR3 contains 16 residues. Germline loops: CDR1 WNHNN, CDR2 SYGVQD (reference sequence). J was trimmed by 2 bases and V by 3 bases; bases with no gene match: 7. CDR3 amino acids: CASSDRRGTGQETQYF. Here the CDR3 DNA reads TGCGCCAGCAGTGACCGTCGGGGGACAGGGCAAGAGACCCAGTACTTC.

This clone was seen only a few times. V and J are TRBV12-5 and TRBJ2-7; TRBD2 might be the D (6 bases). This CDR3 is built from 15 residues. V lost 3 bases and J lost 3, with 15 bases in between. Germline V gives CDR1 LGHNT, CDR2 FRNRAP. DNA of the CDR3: TGTGCTAGTGGTTTATATCGGGGGACGGTCTACGAGCAGTACTTC. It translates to CASGLYRGTVYEQYF.

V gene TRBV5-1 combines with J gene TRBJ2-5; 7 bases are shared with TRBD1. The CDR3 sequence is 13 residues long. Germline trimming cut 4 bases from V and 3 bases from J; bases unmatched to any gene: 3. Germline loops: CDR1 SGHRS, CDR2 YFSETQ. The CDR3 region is CASSGTAKETQYF. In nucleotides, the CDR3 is TGCGCCAGCAGCGGGACAGCCAAAGAGACCCAGTACTTC.

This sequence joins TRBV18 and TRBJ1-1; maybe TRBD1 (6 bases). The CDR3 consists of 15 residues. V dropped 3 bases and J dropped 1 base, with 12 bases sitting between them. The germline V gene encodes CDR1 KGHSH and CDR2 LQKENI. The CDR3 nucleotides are TGTGCCAGCTCACCGTTGGGGGCGAGGAACACTGAAGCTTTCTTT. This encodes CASSPLGARNTEAFF.

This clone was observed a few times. The CDR3 loop reads CASSLFAGGQGNEQFF. CDR3 in DNA: TGTGCCAGCAGCCTCTTTGCGGGAGGTCAAGGTAATGAGCAGTTCTTC. The chain links TRBV7-6 to TRBJ2-1; TRBD2 matches at 8 bases. V dropped 5 bases and J dropped 7; count of bases not matched to a gene: 13. CDR1 and CDR2 from the germline V gene are SGHVS and FNYEAQ. This CDR3 contains 16 residues. Full variable domain (outside the CDR3, taken from reference TRBV7-6 and TRBJ2-1): GAGVSQSPRYKVTKRGQDVALRCDPISGHVSLYWYRQALGQGPEFLTYFNYEAQQDKSGLPNDRFSAERPEGSISTLTIQRTEQRDSAMYRCASSLFAGGQGNEQFFGPGTRLTVL.

Here the CDR3 DNA reads TGTGCCTGGAGTGTACTTTTGGGTGGTGAAAAACTGTTTTTT. It yields the protein CAWSVLLGGEKLFF. V usage is TRBV30 and J usage is TRBJ1-4; no firm D call. CDR1 is GTSNPN and CDR2 is SVGIG in the germline V gene (reference sequence). V lost 0 bases to trimming and J lost 7 bases, with 12 bases between them. This CDR3 spans 14 amino acids.

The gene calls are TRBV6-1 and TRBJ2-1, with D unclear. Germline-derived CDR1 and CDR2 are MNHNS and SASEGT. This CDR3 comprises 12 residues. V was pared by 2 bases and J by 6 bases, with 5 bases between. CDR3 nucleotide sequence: TGTGCCAGCAGTGAATTAGGCAATGAGCAGTTCTTC. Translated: CASSELGNEQFF.

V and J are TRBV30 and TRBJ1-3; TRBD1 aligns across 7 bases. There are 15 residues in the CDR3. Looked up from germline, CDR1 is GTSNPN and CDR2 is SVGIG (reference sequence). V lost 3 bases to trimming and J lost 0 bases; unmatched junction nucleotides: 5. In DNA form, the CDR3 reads TGTGCCTGGAGATCAGGGGGGTACTCTGGAAACACCATATATTTT. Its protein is CAWRSGGYSGNTIYF.

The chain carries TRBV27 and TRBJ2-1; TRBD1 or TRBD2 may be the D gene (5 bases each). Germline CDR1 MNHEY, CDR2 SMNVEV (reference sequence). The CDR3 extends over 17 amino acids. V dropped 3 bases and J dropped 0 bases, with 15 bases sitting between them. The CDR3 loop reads CASSLIPFGGSYNEQFF. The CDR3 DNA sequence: TGTGCCAGCAGTTTGATTCCCTTTGGGGGCTCCTACAATGAGCAGTTCTTC.

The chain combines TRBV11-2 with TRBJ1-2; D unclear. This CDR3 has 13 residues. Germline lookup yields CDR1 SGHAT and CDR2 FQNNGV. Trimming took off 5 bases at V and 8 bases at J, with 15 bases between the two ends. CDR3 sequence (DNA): TGTGCCAGCAGCGCCAATCTGGGGAACGGCTACACCTTC. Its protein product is CASSANLGNGYTF.

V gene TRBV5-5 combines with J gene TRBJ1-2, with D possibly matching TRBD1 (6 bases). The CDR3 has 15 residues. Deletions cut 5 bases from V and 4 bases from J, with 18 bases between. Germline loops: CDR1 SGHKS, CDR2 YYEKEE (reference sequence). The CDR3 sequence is CASSTGGALGYGYTF. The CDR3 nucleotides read TGTGCCAGCAGTACCGGGGGGGCGTTAGGCTATGGCTACACCTTC.

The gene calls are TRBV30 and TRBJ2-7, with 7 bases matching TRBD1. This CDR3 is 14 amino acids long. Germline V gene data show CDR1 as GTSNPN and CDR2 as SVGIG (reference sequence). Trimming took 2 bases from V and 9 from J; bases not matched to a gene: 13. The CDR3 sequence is CAWSYRDRAPGQYF. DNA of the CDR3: TGTGCCTGGAGTTATAGAGACAGGGCCCCAGGGCAGTACTTC.

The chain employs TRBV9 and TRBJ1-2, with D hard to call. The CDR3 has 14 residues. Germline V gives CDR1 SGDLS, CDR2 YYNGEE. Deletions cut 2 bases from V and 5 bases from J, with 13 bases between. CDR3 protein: CASSVEPDGYGYTF. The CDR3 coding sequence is TGTGCCAGCAGCGTCGAACCAGACGGGTATGGCTACACCTTC. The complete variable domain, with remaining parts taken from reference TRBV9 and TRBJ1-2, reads DSGVTQTPKHLITATGQRVTLRCSPRSGDLSVYWYQQSLDQGLQFLIQYYNGEERAKGNILERFSAQQFPDLHSELNLSSLELGDSALYFCASSVEPDGYGYTFGSGTRLTVV.

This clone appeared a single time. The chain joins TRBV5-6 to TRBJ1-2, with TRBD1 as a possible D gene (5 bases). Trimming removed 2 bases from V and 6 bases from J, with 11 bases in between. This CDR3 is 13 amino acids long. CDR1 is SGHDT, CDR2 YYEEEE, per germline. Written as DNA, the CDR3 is TGTGCCAGCAGCTTTAAAGGGGTTGATGGCTACACCTTC. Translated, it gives CASSFKGVDGYTF.

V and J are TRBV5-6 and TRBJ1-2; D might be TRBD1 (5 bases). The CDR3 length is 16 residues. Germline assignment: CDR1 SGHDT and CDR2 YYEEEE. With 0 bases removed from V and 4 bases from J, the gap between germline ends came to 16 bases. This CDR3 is CASSLVDSREIYGYTF. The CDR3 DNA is TGTGCCAGCAGCTTGGTAGACAGCCGAGAAATCTATGGCTACACCTTC.

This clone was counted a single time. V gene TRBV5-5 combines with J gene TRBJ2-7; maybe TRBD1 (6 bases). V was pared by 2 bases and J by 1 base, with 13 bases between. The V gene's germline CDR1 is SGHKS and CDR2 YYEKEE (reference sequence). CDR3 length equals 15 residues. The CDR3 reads CASSFVAGTSYEQYF. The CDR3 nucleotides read TGTGCCAGCAGCTTTGTGGCAGGGACATCCTACGAGCAGTACTTC.

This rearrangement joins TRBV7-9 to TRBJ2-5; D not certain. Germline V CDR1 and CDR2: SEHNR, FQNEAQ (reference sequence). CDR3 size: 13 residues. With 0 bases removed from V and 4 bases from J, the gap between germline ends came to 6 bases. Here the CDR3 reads CASSLAGLETQYF. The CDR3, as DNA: TGTGCCAGCAGCTTAGCAGGGTTAGAGACCCAGTACTTC.

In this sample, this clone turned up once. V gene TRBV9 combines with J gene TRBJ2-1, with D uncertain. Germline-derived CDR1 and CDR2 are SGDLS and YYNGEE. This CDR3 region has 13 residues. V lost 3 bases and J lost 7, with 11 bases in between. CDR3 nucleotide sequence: TGTGCCAGCAGCGCTTCGGCGGTAAATGAGCAGTTCTTC. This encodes CASSASAVNEQFF.

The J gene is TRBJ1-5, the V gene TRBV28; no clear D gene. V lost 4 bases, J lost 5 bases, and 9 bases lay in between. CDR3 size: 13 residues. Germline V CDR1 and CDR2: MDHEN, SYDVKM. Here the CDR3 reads CASSSQPHQPQHF. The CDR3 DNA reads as TGTGCCAGCAGTTCCCAGCCGCATCAGCCCCAGCATTTT.

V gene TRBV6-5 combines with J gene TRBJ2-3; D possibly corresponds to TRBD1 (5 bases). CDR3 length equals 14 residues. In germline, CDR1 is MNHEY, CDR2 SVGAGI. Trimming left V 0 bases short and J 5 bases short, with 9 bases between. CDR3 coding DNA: TGTGCCAGCAGTTACTCGAAGGGGAAAGATACGCAGTATTTT. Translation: CASSYSKGKDTQYF.

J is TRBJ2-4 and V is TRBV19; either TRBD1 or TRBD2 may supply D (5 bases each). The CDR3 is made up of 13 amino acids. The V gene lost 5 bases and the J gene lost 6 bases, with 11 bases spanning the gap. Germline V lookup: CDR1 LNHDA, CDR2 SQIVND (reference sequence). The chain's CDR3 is CASSAGTANIQYF. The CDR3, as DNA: TGTGCCAGTAGTGCTGGGACCGCAAACATTCAGTACTTC.

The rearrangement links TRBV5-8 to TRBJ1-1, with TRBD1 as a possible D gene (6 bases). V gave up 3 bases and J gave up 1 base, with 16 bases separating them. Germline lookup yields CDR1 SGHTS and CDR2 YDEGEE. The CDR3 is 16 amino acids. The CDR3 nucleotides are TGTGCCAGCAGCTCCTGGGGGCAGGCCGAGAACACTGAAGCTTTCTTT. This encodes CASSSWGQAENTEAFF.

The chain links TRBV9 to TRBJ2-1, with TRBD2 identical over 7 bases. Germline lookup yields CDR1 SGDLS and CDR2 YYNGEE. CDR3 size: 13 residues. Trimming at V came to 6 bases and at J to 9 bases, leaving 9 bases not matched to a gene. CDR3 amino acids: CASNAGSGTEQFF. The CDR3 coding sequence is TGTGCCAGCAACGCAGGGAGCGGGACTGAGCAGTTCTTC.

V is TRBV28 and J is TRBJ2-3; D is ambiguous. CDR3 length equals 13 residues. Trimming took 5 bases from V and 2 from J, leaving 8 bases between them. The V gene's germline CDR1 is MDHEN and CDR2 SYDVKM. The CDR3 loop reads CASSPTATDTQYF. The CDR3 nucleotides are TGTGCCAGCAGTCCGACCGCCACAGATACGCAGTATTTT.

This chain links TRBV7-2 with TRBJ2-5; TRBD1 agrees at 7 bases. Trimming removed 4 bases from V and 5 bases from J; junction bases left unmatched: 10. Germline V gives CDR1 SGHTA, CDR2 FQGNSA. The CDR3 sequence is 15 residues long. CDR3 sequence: CASSSYDQGVETQYF. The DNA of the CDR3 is TGTGCCAGCAGCTCTTATGACCAGGGGGTCGAGACCCAGTACTTC.

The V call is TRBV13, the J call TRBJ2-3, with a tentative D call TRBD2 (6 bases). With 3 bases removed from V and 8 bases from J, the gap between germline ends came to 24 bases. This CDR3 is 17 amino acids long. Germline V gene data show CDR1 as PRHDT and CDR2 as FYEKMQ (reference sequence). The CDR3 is CASSFRLAPTDRVTQYF. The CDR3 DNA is TGTGCCAGCAGCTTCCGGCTAGCGCCCACCGATAGGGTTACGCAGTATTTT.

The CDR3 is CASSSQGALGYTF. The CDR3 DNA reads as TGCGCCAGCAGCTCTCAGGGGGCGCTTGGCTACACCTTC. The chain joins TRBV5-1 to TRBJ1-2, with TRBD1 matching over 8 bases. Germline V gene lookup returns CDR1 SGHRS and CDR2 YFSETQ. This CDR3 comprises 13 residues. V gave up 3 bases and J gave up 7 bases; unmatched junction bases: 5.

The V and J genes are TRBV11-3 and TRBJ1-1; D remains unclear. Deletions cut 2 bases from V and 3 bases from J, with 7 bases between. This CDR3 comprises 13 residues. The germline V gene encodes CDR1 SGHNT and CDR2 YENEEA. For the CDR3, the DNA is TGTGCCAGCAGCTTATCCGTCTACACTGAAGCTTTCTTT. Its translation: CASSLSVYTEAFF.

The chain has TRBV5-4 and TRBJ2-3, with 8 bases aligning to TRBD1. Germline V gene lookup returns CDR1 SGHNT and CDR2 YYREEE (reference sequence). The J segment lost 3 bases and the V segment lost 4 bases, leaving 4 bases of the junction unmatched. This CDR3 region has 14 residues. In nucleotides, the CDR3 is TGTGCCAGCAGCCCGGACAGGGTGACAGATACGCAGTATTTT. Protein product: CASSPDRVTDTQYF.

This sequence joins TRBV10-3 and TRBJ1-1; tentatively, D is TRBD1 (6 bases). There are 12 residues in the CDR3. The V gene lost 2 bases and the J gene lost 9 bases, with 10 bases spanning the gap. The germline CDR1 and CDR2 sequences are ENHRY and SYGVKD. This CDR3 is CAISEAGTKAFF. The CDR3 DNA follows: TGTGCCATCAGTGAGGCCGGGACAAAAGCTTTCTTT.